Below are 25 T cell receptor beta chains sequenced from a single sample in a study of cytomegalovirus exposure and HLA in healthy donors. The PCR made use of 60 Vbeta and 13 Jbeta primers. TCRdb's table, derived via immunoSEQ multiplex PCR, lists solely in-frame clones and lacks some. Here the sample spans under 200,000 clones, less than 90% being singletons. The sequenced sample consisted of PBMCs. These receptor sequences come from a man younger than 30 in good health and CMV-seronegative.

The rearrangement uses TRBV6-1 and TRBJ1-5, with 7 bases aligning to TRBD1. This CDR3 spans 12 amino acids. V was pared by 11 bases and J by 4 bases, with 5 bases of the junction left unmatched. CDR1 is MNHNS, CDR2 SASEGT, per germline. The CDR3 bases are TGTGCCGGACAACAGGGGAATCAGCCCCAGCATTTT. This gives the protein CAGQQGNQPQHF.

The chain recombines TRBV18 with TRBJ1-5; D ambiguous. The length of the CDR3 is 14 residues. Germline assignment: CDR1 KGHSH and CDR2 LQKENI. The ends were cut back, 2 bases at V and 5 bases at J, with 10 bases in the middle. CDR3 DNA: TGTGCCAGCTCACCAACCTTCCAGGATCAGCCCCAGCATTTT. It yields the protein CASSPTFQDQPQHF.

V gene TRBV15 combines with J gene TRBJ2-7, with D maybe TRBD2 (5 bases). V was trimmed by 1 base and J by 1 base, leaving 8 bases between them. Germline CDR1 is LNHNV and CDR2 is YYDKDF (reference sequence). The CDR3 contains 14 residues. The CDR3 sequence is CATSRVGRSYEQYF. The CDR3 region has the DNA TGTGCCACCAGCAGAGTGGGGAGATCCTACGAGCAGTACTTC.

CDR3 nucleotide sequence: TGTGCCAGCAGCCGGCAGGAGGCAGATACGCAGTATTTT. This translates into CASSRQEADTQYF. V is TRBV11-3 and J is TRBJ2-3, with a weak D call TRBD2 (5 bases). Per the germline V gene, CDR1 is SGHNT and CDR2 is YENEEA. The CDR3 extends over 13 amino acids. Trimming stripped 5 bases from V and 4 bases from J, with 10 bases between. The full variable domain, rest sourced from reference TRBV11-3 and TRBJ2-3, is EAGVVQSPRYKIIEKKQPVAFWCNPISGHNTLYWYLQNLGQGPELLIRYENEEAVDDSQLPKDRFSAERLKGVDSTLKIQPAELGDSAVYLCASSRQEADTQYFGPGTRLTVL.

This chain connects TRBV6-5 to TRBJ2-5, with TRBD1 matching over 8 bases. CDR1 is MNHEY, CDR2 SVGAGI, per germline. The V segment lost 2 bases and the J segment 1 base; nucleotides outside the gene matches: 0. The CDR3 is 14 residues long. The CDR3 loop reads CASSYGTGQETQYF. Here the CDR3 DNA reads TGTGCCAGCAGTTACGGGACAGGCCAAGAGACCCAGTACTTC.

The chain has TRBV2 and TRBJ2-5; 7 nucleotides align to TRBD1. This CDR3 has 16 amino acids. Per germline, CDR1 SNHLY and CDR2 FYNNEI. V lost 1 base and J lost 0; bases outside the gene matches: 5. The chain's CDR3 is CASSEGEGGYQETQYF. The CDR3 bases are TGTGCCAGCAGTGAAGGAGAAGGGGGCTACCAAGAGACCCAGTACTTC.

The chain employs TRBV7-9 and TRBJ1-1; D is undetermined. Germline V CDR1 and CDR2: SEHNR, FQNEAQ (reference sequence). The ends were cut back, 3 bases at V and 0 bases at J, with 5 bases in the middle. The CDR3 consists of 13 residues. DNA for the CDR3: TGTGCCAGCAGCTTTGGCATGAACACTGAAGCTTTCTTT. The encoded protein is CASSFGMNTEAFF.

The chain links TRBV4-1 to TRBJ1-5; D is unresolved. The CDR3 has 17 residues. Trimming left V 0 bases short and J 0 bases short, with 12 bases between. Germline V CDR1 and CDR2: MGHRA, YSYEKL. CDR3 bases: TGCGCCAGCAGCCAAGAAGGAGGGCCCTTTAGCAATCAGCCCCAGCATTTT. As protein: CASSQEGGPFSNQPQHF.

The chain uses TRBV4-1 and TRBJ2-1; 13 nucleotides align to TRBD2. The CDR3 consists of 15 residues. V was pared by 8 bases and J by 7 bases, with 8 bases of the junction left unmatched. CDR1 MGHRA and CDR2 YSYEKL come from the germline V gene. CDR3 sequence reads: CASQGTSGRGNEQFF. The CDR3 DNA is TGCGCCAGCCAGGGTACTAGCGGGAGGGGGAATGAGCAGTTCTTC.

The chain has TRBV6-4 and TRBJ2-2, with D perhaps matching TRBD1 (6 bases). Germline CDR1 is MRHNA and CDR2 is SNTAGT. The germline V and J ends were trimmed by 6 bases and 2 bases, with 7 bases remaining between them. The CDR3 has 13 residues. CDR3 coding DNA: TGTGCCAGCAGCAGGGGAAACACCGGGGAGCTGTTTTTT. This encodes CASSRGNTGELFF.

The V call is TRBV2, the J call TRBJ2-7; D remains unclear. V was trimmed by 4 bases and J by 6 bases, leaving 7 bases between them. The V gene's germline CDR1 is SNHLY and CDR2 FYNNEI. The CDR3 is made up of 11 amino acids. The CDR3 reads CASSGGSEQYF. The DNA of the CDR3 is TGTGCCAGCAGTGGAGGAAGCGAGCAGTACTTC.

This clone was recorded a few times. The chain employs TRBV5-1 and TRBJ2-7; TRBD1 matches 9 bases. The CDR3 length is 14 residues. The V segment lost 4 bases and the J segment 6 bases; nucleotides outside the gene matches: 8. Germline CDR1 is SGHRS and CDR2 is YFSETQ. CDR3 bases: TGCGCCAGCAGCCTCTTGGGACAGGGCGCCGAGCAGTACTTC. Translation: CASSLLGQGAEQYF.

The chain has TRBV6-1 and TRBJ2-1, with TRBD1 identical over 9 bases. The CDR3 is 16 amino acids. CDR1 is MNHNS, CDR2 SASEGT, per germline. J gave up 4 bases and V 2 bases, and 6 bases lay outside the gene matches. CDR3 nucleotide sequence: TGTGCCAGCAGTGAACATTGGGACAGGGTATACAATGAGCAGTTCTTC. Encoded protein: CASSEHWDRVYNEQFF.

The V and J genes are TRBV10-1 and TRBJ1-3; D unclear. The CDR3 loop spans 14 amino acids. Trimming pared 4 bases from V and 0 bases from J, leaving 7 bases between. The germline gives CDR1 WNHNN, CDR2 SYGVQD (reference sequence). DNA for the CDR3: TGCGCCAGCAGTGGTACTGACTCTGGAAACACCATATATTTT. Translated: CASSGTDSGNTIYF.

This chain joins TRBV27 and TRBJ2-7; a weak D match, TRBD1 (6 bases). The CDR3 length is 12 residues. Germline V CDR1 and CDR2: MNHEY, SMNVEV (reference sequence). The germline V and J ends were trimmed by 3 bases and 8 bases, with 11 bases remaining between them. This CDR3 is CASSFTGSKQYF. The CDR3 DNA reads TGTGCCAGCAGTTTTACAGGGTCAAAGCAGTACTTC.

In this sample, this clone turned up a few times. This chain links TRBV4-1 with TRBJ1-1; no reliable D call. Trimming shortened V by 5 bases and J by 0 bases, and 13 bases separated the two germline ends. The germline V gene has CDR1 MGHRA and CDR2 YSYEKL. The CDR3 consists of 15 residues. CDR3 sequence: CASSIFQVMNTEAFF. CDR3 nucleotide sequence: TGCGCCAGCAGCATCTTCCAGGTTATGAACACTGAAGCTTTCTTT.

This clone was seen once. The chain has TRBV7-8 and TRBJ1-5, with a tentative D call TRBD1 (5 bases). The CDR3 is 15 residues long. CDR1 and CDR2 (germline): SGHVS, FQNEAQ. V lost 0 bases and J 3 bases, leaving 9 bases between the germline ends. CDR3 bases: TGTGCCAGCAGCTTAGCCAGGGTGGTCAATCAGCCCCAGCATTTT. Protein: CASSLARVVNQPQHF. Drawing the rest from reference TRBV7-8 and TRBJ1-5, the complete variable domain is GAGVSQSPRYKVAKRGQDVALRCDPISGHVSLFWYQQALGQGPEFLTYFQNEAQLDKSGLPSDRFFAERPEGSVSTLKIQRTQQEDSAVYLCASSLARVVNQPQHFGDGTRLSIL.

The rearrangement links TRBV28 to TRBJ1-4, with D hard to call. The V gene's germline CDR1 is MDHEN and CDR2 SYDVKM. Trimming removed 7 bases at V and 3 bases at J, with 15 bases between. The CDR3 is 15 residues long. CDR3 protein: CASMPAGAANEKLFF. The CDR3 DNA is TGTGCCAGCATGCCCGCCGGAGCGGCTAATGAAAAACTGTTTTTT.

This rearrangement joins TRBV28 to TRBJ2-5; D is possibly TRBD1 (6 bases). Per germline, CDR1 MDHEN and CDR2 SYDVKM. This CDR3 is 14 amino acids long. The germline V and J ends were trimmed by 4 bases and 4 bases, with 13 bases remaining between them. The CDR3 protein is CASSWRTVRETQYF. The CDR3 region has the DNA TGTGCCAGCAGTTGGAGGACAGTAAGAGAGACCCAGTACTTC.

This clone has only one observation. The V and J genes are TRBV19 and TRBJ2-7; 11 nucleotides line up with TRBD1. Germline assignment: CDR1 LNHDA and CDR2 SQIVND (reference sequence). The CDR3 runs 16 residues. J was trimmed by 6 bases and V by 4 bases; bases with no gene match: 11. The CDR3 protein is CASSSRPWDRGFEQYF. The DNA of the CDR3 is TGTGCCAGTAGTAGCCGCCCTTGGGACAGGGGGTTCGAGCAGTACTTC.

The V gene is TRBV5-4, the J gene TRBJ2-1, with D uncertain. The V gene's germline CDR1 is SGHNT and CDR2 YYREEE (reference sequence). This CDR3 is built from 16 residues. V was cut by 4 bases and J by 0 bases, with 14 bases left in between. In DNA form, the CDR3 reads TGTGCCAGCAGCCTCGGCCAGGCAAGCTCCTACAATGAGCAGTTCTTC. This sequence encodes CASSLGQASSYNEQFF.

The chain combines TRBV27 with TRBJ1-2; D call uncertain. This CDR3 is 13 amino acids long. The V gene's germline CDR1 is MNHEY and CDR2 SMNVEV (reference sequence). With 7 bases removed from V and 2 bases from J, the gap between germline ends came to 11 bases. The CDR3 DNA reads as TGTGCCAGCAAGTCTGGCGGGAACTATGGCTACACCTTC. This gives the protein CASKSGGNYGYTF.

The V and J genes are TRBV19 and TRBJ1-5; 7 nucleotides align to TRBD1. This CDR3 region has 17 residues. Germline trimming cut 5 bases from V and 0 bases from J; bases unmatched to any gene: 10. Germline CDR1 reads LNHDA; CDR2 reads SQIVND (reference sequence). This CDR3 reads CASSPLTGAHSNQPQHF. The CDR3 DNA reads TGTGCCAGTAGTCCCTTAACAGGGGCCCATAGCAATCAGCCCCAGCATTTT.

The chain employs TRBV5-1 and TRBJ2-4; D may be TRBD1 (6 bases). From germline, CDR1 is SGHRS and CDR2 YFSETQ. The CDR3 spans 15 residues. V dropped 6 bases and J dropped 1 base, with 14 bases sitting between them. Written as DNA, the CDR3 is TGCGCCAGCACCCCAGGGGAGAGGGCCAAAAACATTCAGTACTTC. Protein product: CASTPGERAKNIQYF.

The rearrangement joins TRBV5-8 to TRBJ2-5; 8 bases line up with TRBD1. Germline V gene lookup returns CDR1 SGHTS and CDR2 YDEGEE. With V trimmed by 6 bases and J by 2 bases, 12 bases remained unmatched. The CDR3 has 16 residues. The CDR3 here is CASIPGQALLQETQYF. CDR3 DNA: TGTGCCAGCATCCCGGGACAGGCCCTTCTACAAGAGACCCAGTACTTC.